The 9 T cell receptor beta chains below all came from one sample that was sequenced in a study of OX40 agonist ivuxolimab in advanced cancers. Clones were sequenced by immunoSEQ multiplex PCR, and TCRdb holds only the in-frame ones, with some missing. The table has 100,000 to 150,000 clones, 80% to 95% seen once. Sequencing was performed on CD4+ or CD8+ T cells sorted from blood, taken in a trial of the OX40 agonist ivuxolimab. The receptors come from an adult with an advanced solid tumor such as melanoma, head and neck, liver or kidney cancer.

The V and J genes are TRBV7-9 and TRBJ1-1; D may be TRBD1 (6 bases). Germline V gene sequence: CDR1 SEHNR, CDR2 FQNEAQ (reference sequence). The CDR3 covers 17 residues. V was clipped by 5 bases and J by 2 bases, with 21 bases between them. The CDR3 region is CASSPGVWGAGNTEAFF. The CDR3 DNA reads TGTGCCAGCAGCCCAGGGGTATGGGGCGCGGGAAACACTGAAGCTTTCTTT.

CDR3 coding DNA: TGTGCCAGCAGTTTGAGAGGGGGGACTAATGAAAAACTGTTTTTT. It codes for CASSLRGGTNEKLFF. V and J are TRBV28 and TRBJ1-4; D might be TRBD1 (6 bases). This CDR3 has 15 amino acids. CDR1 and CDR2 (germline): MDHEN, SYDVKM. Trimming removed 3 bases from V and 2 bases from J, with 10 bases in between.

The chain recombines TRBV4-2 with TRBJ1-4; 8 nucleotides align to TRBD1. The germline CDR1 and CDR2 sequences are LGHNA and YNFKEQ. J gave up 8 bases and V 5 bases, and 10 bases lay outside the gene matches. There are 15 residues in the CDR3. The CDR3 is CASSATGQGGEKLFF. The CDR3 bases are TGTGCCAGCAGCGCTACTGGACAGGGAGGGGAAAAACTGTTTTTT.

V and J are TRBV25-1 and TRBJ2-7; 12 bases map to TRBD2. Losses at the gene ends were 6 bases for V and 8 bases for J; bases not matched to a gene: 8. Germline V gene lookup returns CDR1 MGHDK and CDR2 SYGVNS. The CDR3 contains 14 residues. CDR3: CASRMTSGSHKQYF. CDR3 bases: TGTGCCAGCAGGATGACTAGCGGGAGTCATAAGCAGTACTTC.

The chain's CDR3 is CASSLQSALGGETQYF. The CDR3, as DNA: TGCGCCAGCAGCTTGCAATCCGCCCTCGGGGGGGAGACCCAGTACTTC. The chain combines TRBV5-1 with TRBJ2-5, with 7 bases fitting TRBD2. CDR3 length: 16 residues. V gave up 1 base and J gave up 5 bases; unmatched junction bases: 11. The germline CDR1 and CDR2 sequences are SGHRS and YFSETQ.

This chain uses TRBV6-5 with TRBJ2-1, with 9 positions matching TRBD1. V gave up 7 bases and J gave up 5 bases; unmatched junction bases: 3. This CDR3 has 13 amino acids. Germline CDR1 MNHEY, CDR2 SVGAGI. The CDR3 sequence: CASTRDRDNEQFF. CDR3 sequence (DNA): TGTGCCAGCACCAGGGACAGGGACAATGAGCAGTTCTTC.

The chain employs TRBV7-6 and TRBJ2-1; the match to TRBD2 covers 8 bases. Germline-derived CDR1 and CDR2 are SGHVS and FNYEAQ. This CDR3 is 15 amino acids long. The ends lost 1 base at V and 15 bases at J; junction bases unmatched: 14. CDR3 nucleotide sequence: TGTGCCAGCAGCTTAGTACCAGCGGGAGTAGTTAAACGGTTCTTC. Protein: CASSLVPAGVVKRFF.

J is TRBJ2-7 and V is TRBV5-8; TRBD2 agrees at 7 bases. V gave up 1 base and J gave up 0 bases; unmatched junction bases: 7. The CDR3 totals 16 residues. Germline loops: CDR1 SGHTS, CDR2 YDEGEE. This CDR3 is CASSLRAGGSSYEQYF. DNA of the CDR3: TGTGCCAGCAGCTTGAGGGCAGGCGGGAGCTCCTACGAGCAGTACTTC.

The gene calls are TRBV18 and TRBJ2-7, with 8 bases that match TRBD2. V was clipped by 2 bases and J by 1 base; unmatched bases: 7. Germline assignment: CDR1 KGHSH and CDR2 LQKENI. The CDR3 sequence is 16 residues long. Written as DNA, the CDR3 is TGTGCCAGCTCACCATGGGGAACTAGCGGATCCTACGAGCAGTACTTC. Its translation is CASSPWGTSGSYEQYF.